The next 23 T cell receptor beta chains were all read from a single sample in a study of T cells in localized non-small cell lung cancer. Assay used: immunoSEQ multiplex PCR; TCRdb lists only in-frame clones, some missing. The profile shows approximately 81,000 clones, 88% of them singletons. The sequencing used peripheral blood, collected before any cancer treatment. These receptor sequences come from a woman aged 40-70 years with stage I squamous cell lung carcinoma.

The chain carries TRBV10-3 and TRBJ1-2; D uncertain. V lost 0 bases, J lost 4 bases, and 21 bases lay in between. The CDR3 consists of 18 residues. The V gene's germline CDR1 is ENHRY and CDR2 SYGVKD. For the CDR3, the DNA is TGTGCCATCAGTGAGTCGAACCCGGGGATTGGATTAATCTATGGCTACACCTTC. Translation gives CAISESNPGIGLIYGYTF.

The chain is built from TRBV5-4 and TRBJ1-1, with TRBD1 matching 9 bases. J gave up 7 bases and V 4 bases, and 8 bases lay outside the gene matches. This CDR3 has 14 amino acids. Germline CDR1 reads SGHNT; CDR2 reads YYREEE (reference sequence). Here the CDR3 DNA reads TGTGCCAGCAGCACACGGACAGGGGTGGGTGAAGCTTTCTTT. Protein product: CASSTRTGVGEAFF.

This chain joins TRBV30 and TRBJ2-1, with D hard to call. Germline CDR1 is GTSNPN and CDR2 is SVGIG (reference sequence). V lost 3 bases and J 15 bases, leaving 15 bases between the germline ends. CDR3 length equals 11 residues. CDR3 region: CAWRENGRMFF. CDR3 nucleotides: TGTGCCTGGAGGGAAAACGGACGGATGTTCTTC.

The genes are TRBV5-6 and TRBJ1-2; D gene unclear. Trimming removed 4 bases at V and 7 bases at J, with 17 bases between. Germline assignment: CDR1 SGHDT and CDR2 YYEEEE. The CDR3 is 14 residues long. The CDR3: CASSHPGGEGGYTF. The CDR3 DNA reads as TGTGCCAGCAGCCACCCTGGCGGGGAAGGTGGCTACACCTTC.

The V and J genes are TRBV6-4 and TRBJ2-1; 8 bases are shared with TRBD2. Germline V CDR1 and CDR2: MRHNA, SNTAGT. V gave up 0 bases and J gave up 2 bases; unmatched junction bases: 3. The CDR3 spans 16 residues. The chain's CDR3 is CASSDSKRGPYNEQFF. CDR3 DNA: TGTGCCAGCAGTGACTCCAAGCGGGGGCCCTACAATGAGCAGTTCTTC.

The CDR3 nucleotides are TGTGCCAGCAGCTCCCTACAGGGTGATTCTGGCTACACCTTC. This gives the protein CASSSLQGDSGYTF. The chain uses TRBV9 and TRBJ1-2, with D maybe TRBD1 (6 bases). CDR1 and CDR2 from the germline V gene are SGDLS and YYNGEE. Trimming shortened V by 4 bases and J by 7 bases, and 17 bases separated the two germline ends. The CDR3 totals 14 residues.

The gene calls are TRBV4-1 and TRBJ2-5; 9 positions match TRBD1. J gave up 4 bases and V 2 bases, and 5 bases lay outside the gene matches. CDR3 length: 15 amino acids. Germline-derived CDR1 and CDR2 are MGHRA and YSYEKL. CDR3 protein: CASSQPGQGTETQYF. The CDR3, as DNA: TGCGCCAGCAGCCAACCGGGACAGGGTACAGAGACCCAGTACTTC.

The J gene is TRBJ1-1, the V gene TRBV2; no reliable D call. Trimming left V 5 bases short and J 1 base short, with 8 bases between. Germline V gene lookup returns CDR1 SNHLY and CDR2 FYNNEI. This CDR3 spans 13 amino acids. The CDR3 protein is CASSLKPNTEAFF. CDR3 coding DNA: TGTGCCAGCAGTCTTAAACCGAACACTGAAGCTTTCTTT.

The CDR3 loop reads CASSLSERVQEKLFF. CDR3 DNA sequence: TGTGCCAGCAGTTTATCGGAGAGGGTACAGGAAAAACTGTTTTTT. The chain has TRBV27 and TRBJ1-4; D call uncertain. Deletions cut 0 bases from V and 8 bases from J, with 13 bases between. CDR1 and CDR2 (germline): MNHEY, SMNVEV (reference sequence). The length of the CDR3 is 15 residues.

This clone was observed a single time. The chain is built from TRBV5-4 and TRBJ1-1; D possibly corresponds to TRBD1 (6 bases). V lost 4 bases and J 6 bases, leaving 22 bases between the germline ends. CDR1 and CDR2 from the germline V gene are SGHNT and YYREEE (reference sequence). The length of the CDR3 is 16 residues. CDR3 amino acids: CASSHGDRPSMSEAFF. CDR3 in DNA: TGTGCCAGCAGCCACGGAGACAGGCCGTCGATGTCTGAAGCTTTCTTT.

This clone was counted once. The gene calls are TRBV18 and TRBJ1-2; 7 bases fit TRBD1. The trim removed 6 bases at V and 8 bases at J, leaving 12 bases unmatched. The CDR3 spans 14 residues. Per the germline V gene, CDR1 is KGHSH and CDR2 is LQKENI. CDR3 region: CASSDSLGQPGYTF. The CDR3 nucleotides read TGTGCCAGCTCCGACTCTTTGGGACAGCCGGGCTACACCTTC.

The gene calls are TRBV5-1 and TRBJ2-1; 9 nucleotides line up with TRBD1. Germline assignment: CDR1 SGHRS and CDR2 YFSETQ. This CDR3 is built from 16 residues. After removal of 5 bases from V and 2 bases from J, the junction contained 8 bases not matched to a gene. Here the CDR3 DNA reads TGCGCCAGCAGTTCGTCCGGGACAGGGACCTACAATGAGCAGTTCTTC. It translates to CASSSSGTGTYNEQFF.

The CDR3: CASSPSAGYTF. CDR3 nucleotide sequence: TGTGCCAGCTCACCAAGCGCTGGCTACACCTTC. V and J are TRBV18 and TRBJ1-2; D is undetermined. The CDR3 runs to 11 residues. Germline assignment: CDR1 KGHSH and CDR2 LQKENI. V was cut by 2 bases and J by 7 bases, with 5 bases left in between.

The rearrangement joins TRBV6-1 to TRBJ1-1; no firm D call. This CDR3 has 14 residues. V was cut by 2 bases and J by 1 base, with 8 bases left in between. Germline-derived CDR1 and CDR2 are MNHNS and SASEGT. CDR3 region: CASSEHPGNTEAFF. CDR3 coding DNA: TGTGCCAGCAGTGAACATCCGGGGAACACTGAAGCTTTCTTT.

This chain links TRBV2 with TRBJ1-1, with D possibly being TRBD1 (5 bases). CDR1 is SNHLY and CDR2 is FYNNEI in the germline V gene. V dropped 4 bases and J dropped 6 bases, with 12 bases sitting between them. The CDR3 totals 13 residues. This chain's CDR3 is CASSVWDFSEAFF. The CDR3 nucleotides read TGTGCCAGCAGTGTATGGGACTTCTCTGAAGCTTTCTTT.

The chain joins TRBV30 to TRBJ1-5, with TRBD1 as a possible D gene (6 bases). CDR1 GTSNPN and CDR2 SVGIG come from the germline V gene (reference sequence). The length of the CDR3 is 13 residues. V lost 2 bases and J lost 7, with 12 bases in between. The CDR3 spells CAWSLRRGQPQHF. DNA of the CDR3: TGTGCCTGGAGTTTAAGAAGGGGGCAGCCCCAGCATTTT. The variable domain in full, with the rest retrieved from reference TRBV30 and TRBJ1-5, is SQTIHQWPATLVQPVGSPLSLECTVEGTSNPNLYWYRQAAGRGLQLLFYSVGIGQISSEVPQNLSASRPQDRQFILSSKKLLLSDSGFYLCAWSLRRGQPQHFGDGTRLSIL.

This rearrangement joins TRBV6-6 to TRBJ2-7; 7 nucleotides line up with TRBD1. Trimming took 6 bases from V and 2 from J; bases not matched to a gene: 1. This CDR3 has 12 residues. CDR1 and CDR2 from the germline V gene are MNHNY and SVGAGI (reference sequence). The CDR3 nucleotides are TGTGCCAGCAGCGGGACAGCCTACGAGCAGTACTTC. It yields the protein CASSGTAYEQYF.

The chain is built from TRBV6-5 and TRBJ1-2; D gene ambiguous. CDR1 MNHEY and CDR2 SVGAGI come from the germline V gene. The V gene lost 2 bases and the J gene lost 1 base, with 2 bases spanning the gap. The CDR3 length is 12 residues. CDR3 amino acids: CASSYINYGYTF. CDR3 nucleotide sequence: TGTGCCAGCAGTTACATTAACTATGGCTACACCTTC.

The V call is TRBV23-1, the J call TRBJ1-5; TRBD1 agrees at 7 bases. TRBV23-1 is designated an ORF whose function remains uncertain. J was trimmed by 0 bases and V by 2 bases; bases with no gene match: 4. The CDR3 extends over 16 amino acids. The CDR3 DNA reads TGCGCCAGCAGTCAAGGGGGACAGAATAGCAATCAGCCCCAGCATTTT. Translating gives CASSQGGQNSNQPQHF.

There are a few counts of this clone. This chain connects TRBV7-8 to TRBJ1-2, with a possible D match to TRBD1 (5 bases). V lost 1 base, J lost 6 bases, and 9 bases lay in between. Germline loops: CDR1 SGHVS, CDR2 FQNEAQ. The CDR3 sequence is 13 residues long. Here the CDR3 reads CASSLGGKDGYTF. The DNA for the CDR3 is TGTGCCAGCAGCTTAGGGGGCAAAGATGGCTACACCTTC.

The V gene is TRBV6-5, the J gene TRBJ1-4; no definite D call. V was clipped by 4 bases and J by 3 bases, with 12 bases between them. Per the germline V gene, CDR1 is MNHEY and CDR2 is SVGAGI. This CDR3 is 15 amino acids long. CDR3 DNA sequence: TGTGCCAGCAGTTTTGGCGGTGGGTCTAATGAAAAACTGTTTTTT. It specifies CASSFGGGSNEKLFF.

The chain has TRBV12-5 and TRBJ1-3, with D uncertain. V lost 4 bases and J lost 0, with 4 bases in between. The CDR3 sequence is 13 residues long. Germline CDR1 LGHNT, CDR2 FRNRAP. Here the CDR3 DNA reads TGTGCTAGTGGTTCCATCTCTGGAAACACCATATATTTT. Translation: CASGSISGNTIYF.

This CDR3 is CASRARGSGEKLFF. CDR3 DNA: TGTGCCAGCAGGGCCCGGGGGTCGGGTGAAAAACTGTTTTTT. The gene calls are TRBV11-2 and TRBJ1-4; TRBD1 is a possible D gene (5 bases). CDR1 and CDR2 (germline): SGHAT, FQNNGV. V lost 6 bases and J 7 bases, leaving 15 bases between the germline ends. CDR3 length: 14 residues.